Listed here are 17 T cell receptor beta chains from one sample, sequenced in a study of Tregs in tolerant kidney transplant recipients. Assay: immunoSEQ multiplex PCR; the TCRdb copy retains only in-frame clones and omits some. The table records 80,000 to 90,000 clones, 85% to 95% of them present only once. Sequenced sample: CD8+ T cells from blood. These TCRs come from a human donor in good health.

This rearrangement joins TRBV7-9 to TRBJ1-1, with 12 bases that match TRBD1. Losses at the gene ends were 5 bases for V and 5 bases for J; bases not matched to a gene: 6. CDR1 is SEHNR and CDR2 is FQNEAQ in the germline V gene (reference sequence). CDR3 length: 15 amino acids. Here the CDR3 DNA reads TGTGCCAGCAGCCCCGGGGACAGGGGGCGGACTGAAGCTTTCTTT. It translates to CASSPGDRGRTEAFF.

This clone was seen a single time. V gene TRBV4-2 combines with J gene TRBJ2-7, with a possible D match to TRBD2 (5 bases). The CDR3 has 16 residues. Per the germline V gene, CDR1 is LGHNA and CDR2 is YNFKEQ. Trimming stripped 0 bases from V and 0 bases from J, with 12 bases between. CDR3 nucleotides: TGTGCCAGCAGCCAAGATTCCTGGACTGGCTCCTACGAGCAGTACTTC. Encoded protein: CASSQDSWTGSYEQYF.

The chain couples TRBV7-2 to TRBJ1-1, with D possibly TRBD1 on 5 matching bases. CDR3 length: 15 residues. Germline loops: CDR1 SGHTA, CDR2 FQGNSA. The germline V and J ends were trimmed by 1 base and 4 bases, with 13 bases remaining between them. CDR3 sequence reads: CASSLVLRGRTEAFF. The CDR3 region has the DNA TGTGCCAGCAGCTTAGTGCTGAGGGGTCGCACTGAAGCTTTCTTT.

The CDR3 protein is CASSYSDPGELFF. The CDR3, as DNA: TGTGCCAGCAGTTACTCGGACCCCGGGGAGCTGTTTTTT. V usage is TRBV6-5 and J usage is TRBJ2-2; no clear D. The germline V gene encodes CDR1 MNHEY and CDR2 SVGAGI. This CDR3 is built from 13 residues. The V end was cut by 0 bases, the J end by 6 bases, with 5 bases between.

This clone has just one count. The CDR3 sequence is CASSLAAGYEQYF. The CDR3, as DNA: TGCGCCAGCAGCTTGGCCGCGGGTTACGAGCAGTACTTC. V gene TRBV5-1 combines with J gene TRBJ2-7; possibly TRBD2 for D (5 bases). V was clipped by 0 bases and J by 4 bases, with 8 bases between them. The CDR3 is 13 amino acids. Germline assignment: CDR1 SGHRS and CDR2 YFSETQ.

CDR3 DNA: TGCAGCGGACTAGCAGCTTCCTACAATGAGCAGTTCTTC. This encodes CSGLAASYNEQFF. This chain links TRBV29-1 with TRBJ2-1, with 7 bases lining up with TRBD2. CDR1 SQVTM and CDR2 ANQGSEA come from the germline V gene. CDR3 length equals 13 residues. J gave up 1 base and V 7 bases, and 4 bases lay outside the gene matches.

This clone appeared a single time. V usage is TRBV19 and J usage is TRBJ2-5, with TRBD2 identical over 7 bases. The CDR3 consists of 14 residues. Germline CDR1 reads LNHDA; CDR2 reads SQIVND (reference sequence). V shed 5 bases, J shed 5 bases, and the junction held 8 bases outside the gene matches. CDR3 protein: CASSATSLGETQYF. CDR3 sequence (DNA): TGTGCCAGTAGTGCGACTAGCCTTGGGGAGACCCAGTACTTC.

V usage is TRBV27 and J usage is TRBJ2-7; 8 bases are a match to TRBD1. J lost 5 bases, V lost 2 bases, and 20 bases had no gene match. The CDR3 is 19 residues long. Germline CDR1 and CDR2: MNHEY and SMNVEV (reference sequence). The CDR3, as DNA: TGTGCCAGCAGTTTAAGTCCCCCCGGGACAGGATGGGACCAAGACGAGCAGTACTTC. Translated, it gives CASSLSPPGTGWDQDEQYF.

The chain links TRBV27 to TRBJ2-3; no firm D call. The ends were cut back, 8 bases at V and 1 base at J, with 13 bases in the middle. The CDR3 contains 14 residues. Germline V gene lookup returns CDR1 MNHEY and CDR2 SMNVEV (reference sequence). As DNA, the CDR3 is TGTGCCAGCGTCCCGTTTGGGGGCACAGATACGCAGTATTTT. Its protein is CASVPFGGTDTQYF.

The chain couples TRBV13 to TRBJ2-6; tentatively, D is TRBD1 or TRBD2 (5 bases each). In germline, CDR1 is PRHDT, CDR2 FYEKMQ (reference sequence). V lost 0 bases and J lost 0, with 12 bases in between. The CDR3 extends over 18 amino acids. DNA for the CDR3: TGTGCCAGCAGCTTAGGCCTGGGACCCTACTCTGGGGCCAACGTCCTGACTTTC. It is translated as CASSLGLGPYSGANVLTF.

The rearrangement joins TRBV5-1 to TRBJ2-1; 8 nucleotides match TRBD2. The CDR3 is 15 residues long. The V segment lost 0 bases and the J segment 6 bases; nucleotides outside the gene matches: 5. The germline V gene encodes CDR1 SGHRS and CDR2 YFSETQ. The chain's CDR3 is CASSLEAGEGNEQFF. In DNA, the CDR3 is TGCGCCAGCAGCTTGGAAGCGGGAGAAGGCAATGAGCAGTTCTTC.

The chain employs TRBV5-6 and TRBJ2-5, with 8 bases that match TRBD2. The CDR3 consists of 17 residues. J lost 2 bases, V lost 4 bases, and 13 bases had no gene match. Per germline, CDR1 SGHDT and CDR2 YYEEEE. The CDR3 reads CASSDEGAGALQETQYF. Here the CDR3 DNA reads TGTGCCAGCAGCGACGAAGGAGCGGGAGCACTTCAAGAGACCCAGTACTTC.

The chain uses TRBV27 and TRBJ2-1, with 8 bases aligning to TRBD1. The CDR3 extends over 13 amino acids. Germline loops: CDR1 MNHEY, CDR2 SMNVEV (reference sequence). Losses at the gene ends were 5 bases for V and 7 bases for J; bases not matched to a gene: 4. The CDR3 DNA reads TGTGCCAGCAGTGTAAGACAGGGGAATGAGCAGTTCTTC. Its protein product is CASSVRQGNEQFF.

The chain links TRBV27 to TRBJ1-1; no clear D gene. The CDR3 extends over 15 amino acids. Deletions cut 5 bases from V and 1 base from J, with 14 bases between. Germline CDR1 is MNHEY and CDR2 is SMNVEV (reference sequence). The CDR3 DNA follows: TGTGCCAGCAGTATACTCCGACCGACGAACACTGAAGCTTTCTTT. Protein: CASSILRPTNTEAFF.

V is TRBV7-8 and J is TRBJ2-4; D perhaps matches TRBD2 (6 bases). CDR1 SGHVS and CDR2 FQNEAQ come from the germline V gene. The germline V and J ends were trimmed by 5 bases and 2 bases, with 22 bases remaining between them. CDR3 length: 18 residues. CDR3 region: CASSPGLGGMVTKNIQYF. In DNA, the CDR3 is TGTGCCAGCAGCCCAGGACTCGGGGGTATGGTGACCAAAAACATTCAGTACTTC.

The V and J genes are TRBV6-6 and TRBJ2-5; D not resolved. Trimming stripped 10 bases from V and 5 bases from J, with 20 bases between. Germline lookup yields CDR1 MNHNY and CDR2 SVGAGI (reference sequence). This CDR3 region has 14 residues. The CDR3 coding sequence is TGTGCCACCAAACGGGTCGACGGTCGGGAGACCCAGTACTTC. It translates to CATKRVDGRETQYF.

The rearrangement links TRBV7-9 to TRBJ1-2, with 7 positions matching TRBD1. CDR1 and CDR2 from the germline V gene are SEHNR and FQNEAQ (reference sequence). The CDR3 runs 14 residues. J lost 6 bases, V lost 5 bases, and 9 bases had no gene match. The CDR3 region has the DNA TGTGCCAGCAGCGGCCCGGACAGGTTGGATGGCTACACCTTC. Its translation is CASSGPDRLDGYTF.